A selection of T cell receptor beta chains follows, all from one sample in a study of OX40 agonist ivuxolimab in advanced cancers. Profiled with immunoSEQ multiplex PCR; TCRdb holds only in-frame clones, not every one. The repertoire holds about 70,000 clones, with 88% as singletons. Sequences were derived from CD4+ or CD8+ T cells sorted from blood, sampled in a trial of the OX40 agonist ivuxolimab. These receptors originate from an adult with an advanced solid tumor such as melanoma, head and neck, liver or kidney cancer. CDR3s include the opening cysteine and the closing phenylalanine or tryptophan. A D gene is named only where the DNA matches it firmly. Clone size is not always given. Where it is, it says once, few, many or a class for expanded clones.

size	V	J	D	DNA	CDR3
NA	TRBV4-3	TRBJ1-2	TRBD1	TGCGCCAGCAGCCAAGATAGGCGAGGGACAGGGACTTCTGGCTACACCTTC	CASSQDRRGTGTSGYTF
NA	TRBV7-2	TRBJ1-6	TRBD1	TGTGCCAGCAGCGCCTTTCCGGGACAGAATTCACCCCTCCACTTT	CASSAFPGQNSPLHF
NA	TRBV19	TRBJ2-1	TRBD2	TGTGCCTCCAGGCGGGGGGGGGCCTACAATGAGCAGTTCTTC	CASRRGGAYNEQFF
NA	TRBV5-6	TRBJ2-1	TRBD1	TGTGCCAGCAGCAACGGACAGGGGAGCTCCTACAATGAGCAGTTCTTC	CASSNGQGSSYNEQFF
once	TRBV4-2	TRBJ2-2	NA	TGTGCCAGCAGCTCAAGTGGGACGGGGAGCGGGGAGCTGTTTTTT	CASSSSGTGSGELFF
NA	TRBV19	TRBJ1-1	NA	TGTGCCAGTAGTAAGACGGGGGGAGGCACTGAAGCTTTCTTT	CASSKTGGGTEAFF
NA	TRBV7-2	TRBJ1-2	TRBD1	TGTGCCAGCAGCTTAGTCAGGGGACAGGGCGAAGGCTACACCTTC	CASSLVRGQGEGYTF
NA	TRBV5-5	TRBJ2-7	NA	TGTGCCAGCAGCTTCGGGACGGCGTTAAGCGAGCAGTACTTC	CASSFGTALSEQYF
NA	TRBV7-9	TRBJ2-7	NA	TGTGCCAGCAGCTATGGACAGACCTACGAGCAGTACTTC	CASSYGQTYEQYF
few	TRBV7-6	TRBJ2-7	NA	TGTGCCAGCAGCTTAGATGCAGGGAACTACGAGCAGTACTTC	CASSLDAGNYEQYF
NA	TRBV5-1	TRBJ1-4	NA	TGCGCCAGCAGCTTGGGTGAAAAACTGTTTTTT	CASSLGEKLFF
NA	TRBV7-2	TRBJ2-3	TRBD2	TGTGCCAGCAGCCCCCGGGTAGCGGGAGGGCGAAGCACAGATACGCAGTATTTT	CASSPRVAGGRSTDTQYF
NA	TRBV19	TRBJ2-1	NA	TGTGCCAGTAGTATAGGGAGTTACAATGAGCAGTTCTTC	CASSIGSYNEQFF
NA	TRBV18	TRBJ1-4	NA	TGTGCCAGCTCACTCAGGACAACTAATGAAAAACTGTTTTTT	CASSLRTTNEKLFF
NA	TRBV30	TRBJ2-5	TRBD2	TGTGCTTCAGGGGCGGGACTAGCGGGAGGGGAGACCCAGTACTTC	CASGAGLAGGETQYF
NA	TRBV15	TRBJ2-2	NA	TGTGCCACCAGCAGAGATTCGGGAACCGGGGAGCTGTTTTTT	CATSRDSGTGELFF
NA	TRBV7-7	TRBJ2-2	TRBD2	TGTGCTAGCAGCTTAACTCTGGGACTAGCGGTGAACACCGGGGAGCTGTTTTTT	CASSLTLGLAVNTGELFF
NA	TRBV9	TRBJ2-5	TRBD2	TGTGCCAGCAGCGTAGGCGGGGGGGCCGAGACCCAGTACTTC	CASSVGGGAETQYF
NA	TRBV4-3	TRBJ2-1	NA	TGCGCCAGCAGCCTCGACTCGGGGGGCGAGCAGTTCTTC	CASSLDSGGEQFF
NA	TRBV6-4	TRBJ2-7	TRBD1	TGTGCCAGCAGATACCCGACAGGGAGAAACTACGAGCAGTACTTC	CASRYPTGRNYEQYF
NA	TRBV27	TRBJ2-1	NA	TGTGCCAGCAAGGGTAGCTCCTACAATGAGCAGTTCTTC	CASKGSSYNEQFF
once	TRBV5-1	TRBJ1-1	NA	TGCGCCAGCAGCTTGGGGGGCGCGTGGAACACTGAAGCTTTCTTT	CASSLGGAWNTEAFF
NA	TRBV4-1	TRBJ2-7	TRBD1	TGCGCCAGCAGCCGCCGAGGGACAGACTACGAGCAGTACTTC	CASSRRGTDYEQYF
once	TRBV5-1	TRBJ1-5	NA	TGCGCCAGCAGCGCCGGGACCGACAATCAGCCCCAGCATTTT	CASSAGTDNQPQHF
medium-sized	TRBV11-2	TRBJ1-5	NA	TGTGCCAGCAGCTTGACCGAAGTTCAGCCCCAGCATTTT	CASSLTEVQPQHF
few	TRBV14	TRBJ1-1	NA	TGTGCCAGCAGCCCCTCGGGGAACACTGAAGCTTTCTTT	CASSPSGNTEAFF
once	TRBV9	TRBJ2-5	TRBD1	TGTGCCCTGGGCGGGACAGGTAAGGGAGAGACCCAGTACTTC	CALGGTGKGETQYF
NA	TRBV5-4	TRBJ2-5	TRBD2	TGTGCCAGCAGCCCTACCTTAGCGGGGGGACAAGAGACCCAGTACTTC	CASSPTLAGGQETQYF
NA	TRBV19	TRBJ1-1	TRBD1	TGTGCCAGTAGTACAGGGGGCGTAGGGACTGAAGCTTTCTTT	CASSTGGVGTEAFF
NA	TRBV11-3	TRBJ2-2	NA	TGTGCCAGCAGCTTAAGACGGGGGGCAAGTGCCGGGGAGCTGTTTTTT	CASSLRRGASAGELFF
once	TRBV6-1	TRBJ2-7	NA	TGTGCCAGCAGTCAGGACTACTCCTACGAGCAGTACTTC	CASSQDYSYEQYF
NA	TRBV27	TRBJ2-2	NA	TGTGCCAGCACGTTAAGCCGGGGGCCTTTCACCGGGGAGCTGTTTTTT	CASTLSRGPFTGELFF
NA	TRBV7-2	TRBJ2-3	NA	TGTGCCAGCAGCGCCCAACAGGGGAGGTCAGATACGCAGTATTTT	CASSAQQGRSDTQYF
NA	TRBV15	TRBJ2-3	TRBD2	TGTGCCACCAGCAGAGCACAGGGGACAGCGGGAGGAGGTGATACGCAGTATTTT	CATSRAQGTAGGGDTQYF
NA	TRBV6-4	TRBJ1-1	NA	TGTGCCAGCAGTGACCCGGCCAGGGGGAACACTGAAGCTTTCTTT	CASSDPARGNTEAFF
once	TRBV21-1	TRBJ2-6	NA	TGTGCCAGCAGCAAATTCGAGGGGGCGAGGTCTGGGGCCAACGTCCTGACTTTC	CASSKFEGARSGANVLTF
NA	TRBV5-1	TRBJ2-2	TRBD2	TGCGCCAGCAGCTTGGTAGCGGGGCTGAACACCGGGGAGCTGTTTTTT	CASSLVAGLNTGELFF
NA	TRBV5-1	TRBJ2-3	NA	TGCGCCAGCAGCCGCCTGGGGGATACGCAGTATTTT	CASSRLGDTQYF
many	TRBV9	TRBJ2-5	TRBD1	TGTGCCAGCAGCGTAGTGCCCGACAGGGCCGGAGAGACCCAGTACTTC	CASSVVPDRAGETQYF
NA	TRBV19	TRBJ2-7	NA	TGTGCCCTCATGAGCAGGGGCCGGTTGGGCTACGAGCAGTACTTC	CALMSRGRLGYEQYF
NA	TRBV6-1	TRBJ2-5	NA	TGTGCCAGCAGACCCGACAGACTTCTGACCCAGTACTTC	CASRPDRLLTQYF
NA	TRBV28	TRBJ1-2	TRBD1	TGTGCCAGCAGTCCTAGACAGGGGGCGCGATATGGCTACACCTTC	CASSPRQGARYGYTF
NA	TRBV7-2	TRBJ2-7	NA	TGTGCCAGCAGCTTAGCGGCAGCCGGGGGCCGGGAGCAGTACTTC	CASSLAAAGGREQYF
NA	TRBV7-2	TRBJ2-3	NA	TGTGCCAGCAGCTTAGGGGGGCGAGCAGATACGCAGTATTTT	CASSLGGRADTQYF
NA	TRBV4-1	TRBJ2-2	TRBD2	TGCGCCAGCAGCCTAGTAGTCGGGAGGGACACCGGGGAGCTGCTTTTC	CASSLVVGRDTGELLF
NA	TRBV5-1	TRBJ2-4	NA	TGCGCCAGCAGACCAACAGGGACCAAAAACATTCAGTACTTC	CASRPTGTKNIQYF
NA	TRBV6-5	TRBJ2-3	NA	TGTGCCAGCAGTCGGGACTTCAGCGGATCAGATACGCAGTATTTT	CASSRDFSGSDTQYF
NA	TRBV5-4	TRBJ1-2	TRBD1	TGTGCCAGCAGCCCGACAGGGGTAGACGGCTACACCTTC	CASSPTGVDGYTF
NA	TRBV2	TRBJ1-4	TRBD1	TGTGCCAGCAGGGGCACAGGGGGCGTTAATGAAAAACTGTTTTTT	CASRGTGGVNEKLFF
NA	TRBV30	TRBJ2-2	NA	TGTGCCTGGAACCGTCCCGGGGAGCTGTTTTTT	CAWNRPGELFF
NA	TRBV11-2	TRBJ2-1	NA	TGTGCCAGCAGCTTAAATGGGATCTACAATGAGCAGTTCTTC	CASSLNGIYNEQFF
NA	TRBV7-2	TRBJ1-5	NA	TGTGCCAGCAGCTTGAGGGGGTATAGCAATCAGCCCCAGCATTTT	CASSLRGYSNQPQHF
few	TRBV29-1	TRBJ2-3	TRBD2	TGCAGCGTTCGGGGGGGCCTTAGCACAGATACGCAGTATTTT	CSVRGGLSTDTQYF
NA	TRBV27	TRBJ2-3	NA	TGTGCCAGCGGGGGTTTCGCAGATACGCAGTATTTT	CASGGFADTQYF
NA	TRBV5-1	TRBJ1-6	NA	TGCGCCAGCAGCTTGACCTATACAGGGCTCGGGTCACCCCTCCACTTT	CASSLTYTGLGSPLHF